A selection of T cell receptor beta chains follows, all from one sample in a study of T cell changes during pregnancy in multiple sclerosis. TCRdb's table, derived via immunoSEQ multiplex PCR, lists solely in-frame clones and lacks some. The sample contains 70,000 to 95,000 clones, roughly 93% of which appear only once. The sequencing here drew on peripheral blood, taken in the second trimester of pregnancy. Receptors were obtained from a female donor with multiple sclerosis, enrolled in a pregnancy study. CDR3s include the opening cysteine and the closing phenylalanine or tryptophan. A D gene is named only where the DNA matches it firmly. A row's size may be missing; if present it is once, few, many or a size class.

D gene,clone size,J gene,V gene,CDR3 DNA,CDR3 protein
.,.,TRBJ2-7,TRBV30,TGTGCCTGGTCACAGACCCGGTCCTACGAGCAGTACTTC,CAWSQTRSYEQYF
TRBD1,.,TRBJ1-5,TRBV10-3,TGTGCCATCAGTGAAGGGGGGACAGGGGGCGGTCAGCCCCAGCATTTT,CAISEGGTGGGQPQHF
TRBD2,.,TRBJ2-7,TRBV27,TGTGCCAGCAAGACTAGCGATATAGGTTACGAGCAGTACTTC,CASKTSDIGYEQYF
.,.,TRBJ1-1,TRBV27,TGTGCCAGCAGTGGTTGGGGAGGGCCTGAAGCTTTCTTT,CASSGWGGPEAFF
.,.,TRBJ1-6,TRBV28,TGTGCCAGCAGTTACCTAAATTCACCCCTCCACTTT,CASSYLNSPLHF
.,.,TRBJ2-1,TRBV6-6,TGTGCCAGCAGCTTTGGAGTGGAGCAGTTCTTC,CASSFGVEQFF
.,.,TRBJ1-4,TRBV18,TGTGCCAGCTCACCACCGGGGAGAACTAATGAAAAACTGTTTTTT,CASSPPGRTNEKLFF
.,.,TRBJ1-1,TRBV10-3,TGTGCCATCAGCCACCGGGTCCTCCAAGAGGACACTGAAGCTTTCTTT,CAISHRVLQEDTEAFF
.,once,TRBJ1-2,TRBV9,TGTGCCAGCAGCGTAACTTCCCAGGGTGAGGGCTACACCTTC,CASSVTSQGEGYTF
TRBD1,.,TRBJ1-1,TRBV7-8,TGTGCCAGCAGCTTGTCGACAGGGAGGACTGAAGCTTTCTTT,CASSLSTGRTEAFF
.,.,TRBJ2-3,TRBV6-5,TGTGCCAGCAGTTTGACAGGATTAACAGATACGCAGTATTTT,CASSLTGLTDTQYF
.,.,TRBJ2-2,TRBV6-1,TGTGCCAGCTCCTACAGGGCCACCGGGGAGCTGTTTTTT,CASSYRATGELFF
TRBD1,.,TRBJ1-1,TRBV5-6,TGTGCCAGCAGCTTAGGGACAGGGTTGATGAACACTGAAGCTTTCTTT,CASSLGTGLMNTEAFF
.,once,TRBJ1-3,TRBV4-1,TGCGCCAGCAGCCAAGAAGCAAGTGTCTCTGGAAACACCATATATTTT,CASSQEASVSGNTIYF
.,.,TRBJ1-1,TRBV6-5,TGTGCCAGCAGTTATTCTGGGGGAGGCACTGAAGCTTTCTTT,CASSYSGGGTEAFF
.,.,TRBJ2-1,TRBV7-6,TGTGCCAGCAGCTTAGAGGCCACACCCCGGGGGTCCGTTTACAATGAGCAGTTCTTC,CASSLEATPRGSVYNEQFF